The clone carrying this T cell receptor (beta chain) came up many times. Its matching antigen is unknown. The data stem from a study of T cells after yellow fever vaccination. Study results and caveats: The study noted that FACS-sorted repertoires could contain abundant clonotypes contaminating from the bulk population.

MiXCR was run by TCRdb on the 5' RACE reads, yielding one entry per CDR3 protein. The sample lists 200,000 to 250,000 distinct CDR3 sequences; less than 3.5% were seen once. This receptor was identified in a man younger than 30 who received the YFV17D yellow fever vaccine. Sequencing used CD4+ T cells sorted from PBMCs, obtained 10 days after the yellow fever booster vaccination.

The CDR3, as DNA: TGTGCCAGTAGACCTTACCAGGGGGCGCGGTTTGGGGCCAACGTCCTGACTTTC. Translation: CASRPYQGARFGANVLTF. The V call is TRBV19, the J call TRBJ2-6; 8 bases agree with TRBD1. V lost 6 bases and J lost 3; bases outside the gene matches: 13. Germline-derived CDR1 and CDR2 are LNHDA and SQIVND (reference sequence). The CDR3 is made up of 18 amino acids.